Below, 21 T cell receptor beta chains from the same sample are listed, as sequenced in a study of blood T cell repertoires in COVID-19. Sequenced by immunoSEQ multiplex PCR; TCRdb stores in-frame clones only, minus some. The data show about 310,000 clones, with about nine tenths seen just once and 1% held by the top ten. Material for sequencing was peripheral blood. Every receptor here comes from a man aged 50 to 59 with active or convalescent COVID-19.

The gene calls are TRBV27 and TRBJ1-4; 9 positions match TRBD1. Germline loops: CDR1 MNHEY, CDR2 SMNVEV (reference sequence). CDR3 size: 15 residues. V trimming: 4 bases; J trimming: 4 bases; junction bases outside the gene matches: 4. CDR3 sequence reads: CASSYGQGFNEKLFF. The CDR3 DNA is TGTGCCAGCAGTTACGGACAGGGGTTTAATGAAAAACTGTTTTTT.

The V call is TRBV28, the J call TRBJ2-6; D remains unclear. Germline CDR1 and CDR2: MDHEN and SYDVKM. The CDR3 loop spans 14 amino acids. With 1 base removed from V and 13 bases from J, the gap between germline ends came to 14 bases. CDR3 region: CASSLLGRPGVLTF. CDR3 in DNA: TGTGCCAGCAGTTTATTAGGCAGGCCTGGAGTCCTGACTTTC. The whole variable domain, remainder taken from reference TRBV28 and TRBJ2-6, is DVKVTQSSRYLVKRTGEKVFLECVQDMDHENMFWYRQDPGLGLRLIYFSYDVKMKEKGDIPEGYSVSREKKERFSLILESASTNQTSMYLCASSLLGRPGVLTFGAGSRLTVL.

The CDR3 here is CASSPWTGRGNQPQHF. CDR3 nucleotide sequence: TGTGCCAGCAGCCCGTGGACAGGTAGGGGCAATCAGCCCCAGCATTTT. This chain connects TRBV9 to TRBJ1-5; 7 bases are shared with TRBD1. With 4 bases clipped from V and 2 bases from J, the junction kept 9 bases outside the gene matches. CDR3 size: 16 residues. The V gene's germline CDR1 is SGDLS and CDR2 YYNGEE. Complete variable domain (other parts from reference TRBV9 and TRBJ1-5): DSGVTQTPKHLITATGQRVTLRCSPRSGDLSVYWYQQSLDQGLQFLIQYYNGEERAKGNILERFSAQQFPDLHSELNLSSLELGDSALYFCASSPWTGRGNQPQHFGDGTRLSIL.

V and J are TRBV7-8 and TRBJ1-1; the D is unclear. V lost 0 bases and J 1 base, leaving 12 bases between the germline ends. The CDR3 has 16 residues. CDR1 and CDR2 from the germline V gene are SGHVS and FQNEAQ. CDR3 amino acids: CASSLAIRLRNTEAFF. The CDR3 nucleotides read TGTGCCAGCAGCTTAGCGATAAGACTACGGAACACTGAAGCTTTCTTT.

As for this clone: The identical CDR3 is also encoded by other nucleotide sequences in the sample. The chain employs TRBV6-1 and TRBJ2-7; D possibly corresponds to TRBD2 (6 bases). V was shortened by 0 bases and J by 4 bases, with 10 bases between the two germline ends. The CDR3 totals 14 residues. Germline V CDR1 and CDR2: MNHNS, SASEGT. The chain's CDR3 is CASSEAWREYEQYF. In DNA form, the CDR3 reads TGTGCCAGCAGTGAAGCGTGGAGGGAGTACGAGCAGTACTTC.

The rearrangement uses TRBV5-4 and TRBJ2-7, with TRBD2 identical over 13 bases. The germline gives CDR1 SGHNT, CDR2 YYREEE (reference sequence). CDR3 length: 16 amino acids. After removal of 4 bases from V and 2 bases from J, the junction contained 6 bases not matched to a gene. This CDR3 is CASSLGGTSGTYEQYF. DNA of the CDR3: TGTGCCAGCAGCCTGGGGGGGACTAGCGGGACCTACGAGCAGTACTTC.

A few counts support this clone. The V gene is TRBV11-2, the J gene TRBJ1-2; tentative D call: TRBD1 (5 bases). The ends were cut back, 5 bases at V and 2 bases at J, with 12 bases in the middle. The V gene's germline CDR1 is SGHAT and CDR2 FQNNGV. This CDR3 comprises 14 residues. CDR3 DNA sequence: TGTGCCAGCAGCACCCTCGACAGAAACTATGGCTACACCTTC. As protein: CASSTLDRNYGYTF.

J is TRBJ1-3 and V is TRBV24-1; 8 bases fit TRBD1. With 5 bases clipped from V and 3 bases from J, the junction kept 5 bases outside the gene matches. The CDR3 spans 15 residues. The germline V gene encodes CDR1 KGHDR and CDR2 SFDVKD. This CDR3 reads CATSAVTGVGNTIYF. Here the CDR3 DNA reads TGTGCCACCAGTGCCGTGACAGGGGTTGGAAACACCATATATTTT.

The V call is TRBV30, the J call TRBJ2-4; a weak D match, TRBD1 (6 bases). The length of the CDR3 is 16 residues. Germline CDR1 and CDR2: GTSNPN and SVGIG (reference sequence). The germline V and J ends were trimmed by 2 bases and 1 base, with 15 bases remaining between them. CDR3: CAWSSRQDRAKNIQYF. CDR3 bases: TGTGCCTGGAGTTCACGACAGGATCGGGCCAAAAACATTCAGTACTTC. Filled out from reference TRBV30 and TRBJ2-4, the complete variable domain reads SQTIHQWPATLVQPVGSPLSLECTVEGTSNPNLYWYRQAAGRGLQLLFYSVGIGQISSEVPQNLSASRPQDRQFILSSKKLLLSDSGFYLCAWSSRQDRAKNIQYFGAGTRLSVL.

This rearrangement joins TRBV7-8 to TRBJ1-4; perhaps TRBD1 as D (5 bases). V gave up 2 bases and J gave up 1 base, with 11 bases separating them. This CDR3 region has 16 residues. Germline values: CDR1 SGHVS, CDR2 FQNEAQ. CDR3 sequence: CASSLTGTRTNEKLFF. The CDR3 nucleotides read TGTGCCAGCAGCTTAACAGGCACGCGAACTAATGAAAAACTGTTTTTT.

This rearrangement joins TRBV11-2 to TRBJ1-4; TRBD1 matches 7 bases. The CDR3 totals 15 residues. Unmatched junction bases numbered 9, after V lost 6 bases and J lost 5 bases. The germline V gene encodes CDR1 SGHAT and CDR2 FQNNGV. CDR3 in DNA: TGTGCCAGCAGGACAAACAGGGGTCGAAATGAAAAACTGTTTTTT. As protein: CASRTNRGRNEKLFF.

This clone was recorded a few times. This chain connects TRBV2 to TRBJ1-6; the D is unclear. Germline V CDR1 and CDR2: SNHLY, FYNNEI. Trimming shortened V by 0 bases and J by 9 bases, and 18 bases separated the two germline ends. The CDR3 covers 17 residues. CDR3 DNA: TGTGCCAGCAGTGAAGCCCATGGGAGGGAAAGTGGTTCACCCCTCCACTTT. Residues: CASSEAHGRESGSPLHF. The variable domain in full, with the rest retrieved from reference TRBV2 and TRBJ1-6, is EPEVTQTPSHQVTQMGQEVILRCVPISNHLYFYWYRQILGQKVEFLVSFYNNEISEKSEIFDDQFSVERPDGSNFTLKIRSTKLEDSAMYFCASSEAHGRESGSPLHFGNGTRLTVT.

This clone was found a few times. This chain connects TRBV2 to TRBJ2-5, with TRBD1 identical over 8 bases. V lost 6 bases and J lost 3; bases outside the gene matches: 3. The V gene's germline CDR1 is SNHLY and CDR2 FYNNEI. This CDR3 region has 13 residues. The CDR3 DNA reads as TGTGCCAGCAGCTCGACAGGGGAAGAGACCCAGTACTTC. Protein product: CASSSTGEETQYF.

This chain links TRBV7-8 with TRBJ2-1; 14 bases are a match to TRBD2. The junction had 4 bases not matched to a gene; V was cut back by 5 bases and J by 4 bases. Germline assignment: CDR1 SGHVS and CDR2 FQNEAQ. This CDR3 is built from 16 residues. The CDR3 DNA follows: TGTGCCAGCAGCCACGGGACTAGCGGGAGTTACAATGAGCAGTTCTTC. Its translation is CASSHGTSGSYNEQFF.

The chain uses TRBV7-9 and TRBJ1-2; 7 nucleotides agree with TRBD1. This CDR3 has 12 amino acids. V shed 3 bases and J 8 bases; nucleotides not matched to a gene: 3. CDR1 is SEHNR, CDR2 FQNEAQ, per germline (reference sequence). CDR3 in amino acids: CASSFDREGYTF. The CDR3 nucleotides are TGTGCCAGCAGCTTCGACAGGGAGGGCTACACCTTC.

The chain joins TRBV4-3 to TRBJ1-2, with 10 bases fitting TRBD1. V was pared by 1 base and J by 3 bases, with 5 bases of the junction left unmatched. This CDR3 contains 16 residues. CDR1 and CDR2 from the germline V gene are LGHNA and YSLEER. CDR3: CASSQGQGAEDYGYTF. The CDR3 nucleotides read TGCGCCAGCAGCCAAGGACAGGGGGCTGAGGACTATGGCTACACCTTC.

The chain carries TRBV27 and TRBJ1-2, with 9 bases identical to TRBD1. With V trimmed by 3 bases and J by 3 bases, 5 bases remained unmatched. Germline CDR1 is MNHEY and CDR2 is SMNVEV (reference sequence). The CDR3 loop spans 15 amino acids. The CDR3 coding sequence is TGTGCCAGCAGTTTGGGGGGGACAGGGTACTATGGCTACACCTTC. Amino acids: CASSLGGTGYYGYTF.

This clone has only one observation. This CDR3 is CASSLRGGANTYNEQFF. The CDR3 DNA sequence: TGTGCCAGCAGCTTACGCGGGGGGGCGAACACTTACAATGAGCAGTTCTTC. The chain is built from TRBV7-2 and TRBJ2-1; TRBD2 agrees at 9 bases. The CDR3 runs to 17 residues. CDR1 is SGHTA and CDR2 is FQGNSA in the germline V gene. V trimming: 2 bases; J trimming: 4 bases; junction bases outside the gene matches: 9.

The genes are TRBV27 and TRBJ2-3, with 9 bases fitting TRBD1. Looked up from germline, CDR1 is MNHEY and CDR2 is SMNVEV (reference sequence). Trimming cost V 5 bases and J 3 bases; bases outside gene matches: 6. The CDR3 has 15 residues. CDR3 in amino acids: CASSLQGAGTDTQYF. As DNA, the CDR3 is TGTGCCAGCAGTCTACAGGGGGCAGGGACAGATACGCAGTATTTT.

V gene TRBV2 combines with J gene TRBJ2-3; 9 positions agree with TRBD2. Germline loops: CDR1 SNHLY, CDR2 FYNNEI. Unmatched junction bases numbered 9, after V lost 6 bases and J lost 2 bases. The CDR3 is 16 residues long. The CDR3 here is CASSAGAGGATDTQYF. DNA for the CDR3: TGTGCCAGCAGCGCGGGGGCGGGAGGGGCCACAGATACGCAGTATTTT.

The V call is TRBV30, the J call TRBJ2-3; TRBD2 might be the D (6 bases). This CDR3 region has 14 residues. V was pared by 3 bases and J by 5 bases, with 15 bases between. Germline V gene data show CDR1 as GTSNPN and CDR2 as SVGIG (reference sequence). CDR3 bases: TGTGCCTGGAGAATGGCGGGACCCCAAGATACGCAGTATTTT. As protein: CAWRMAGPQDTQYF.